The 15 T cell receptor beta chains below all came from one sample that was sequenced in a study of OX40 agonist ivuxolimab in advanced cancers. The protocol was immunoSEQ multiplex PCR, while the TCRdb copy is restricted to in-frame clones and leaves out a portion. The sample records 77,000 or so clones, about nine tenths being singletons. This specimen was CD4+ or CD8+ T cells sorted from blood, taken in a trial of the OX40 agonist ivuxolimab. These receptors came from an adult with an advanced solid tumor such as melanoma, head and neck, liver or kidney cancer.

Here the CDR3 reads CASSLNAGVSRNEQFF. The CDR3 DNA sequence: TGTGCCAGCAGCTTAAATGCGGGAGTCTCAAGGAATGAGCAGTTCTTC. This rearrangement joins TRBV7-3 to TRBJ2-1, with 7 bases aligning to TRBD2. The CDR3 covers 16 residues. CDR1 is SGHTA and CDR2 is FQGTGA in the germline V gene. V was pared by 1 base and J by 7 bases, with 10 bases of the junction left unmatched.

This clone was found a few times. This chain connects TRBV5-1 to TRBJ2-5; 9 bases are a match to TRBD2. CDR3 length: 14 residues. The V and J ends lost 5 bases and 5 bases, in that order; junction bases with no gene match: 7. Germline V gives CDR1 SGHRS, CDR2 YFSETQ. CDR3 sequence (DNA): TGCGCCAGCAGTTTAGCGGGAGTAAGGGAGACCCAGTACTTC. Residues: CASSLAGVRETQYF. Using reference TRBV5-1 and TRBJ2-5 for the parts outside the CDR3, the full variable domain is KAGVTQTPRYLIKTRGQQVTLSCSPISGHRSVSWYQQTPGQGLQFLFEYFSETQRNKGNFPGRFSGRQFSNSRSEMNVSTLELGDSALYLCASSLAGVRETQYFGPGTRLLVL.

The chain couples TRBV5-4 to TRBJ1-2, with D perhaps TRBD1 (5 bases). This CDR3 has 15 amino acids. With 2 bases removed from V and 7 bases from J, the gap between germline ends came to 18 bases. Germline V gives CDR1 SGHNT, CDR2 YYREEE (reference sequence). This CDR3 reads CASSLNFGGIGGYTF. In DNA form, the CDR3 reads TGTGCCAGCAGCTTAAACTTCGGGGGGATTGGTGGCTACACCTTC.

V and J are TRBV5-1 and TRBJ1-3; 7 positions match TRBD1. Germline CDR1 SGHRS, CDR2 YFSETQ. The CDR3 consists of 17 residues. After removal of 4 bases from V and 0 bases from J, the junction contained 10 bases not matched to a gene. CDR3 sequence: CASSDSRGRSSGNTIYF. The CDR3 coding sequence is TGCGCCAGCAGCGACTCTAGGGGGCGCTCCTCTGGAAACACCATATATTTT.

The V and J genes are TRBV9 and TRBJ2-2; D gene uncertain. The CDR3 has 14 amino acids. In germline, CDR1 is SGDLS, CDR2 YYNGEE. The V end was cut by 7 bases, the J end by 2 bases, with 12 bases between. CDR3 region: CASQGPINTGELFF. The CDR3 DNA sequence: TGTGCCAGCCAAGGACCAATTAACACCGGGGAGCTGTTTTTT.

The rearrangement links TRBV18 to TRBJ2-3, with TRBD2 matching over 10 bases. J gave up 1 base and V 8 bases, and 6 bases lay outside the gene matches. From germline, CDR1 is KGHSH and CDR2 LQKENI. The CDR3 consists of 15 residues. CDR3 sequence (DNA): TGTGCCAGCCGCAGCGGGAGGGGAGGCACAGATACGCAGTATTTT. Translation: CASRSGRGGTDTQYF.

This sequence joins TRBV5-4 and TRBJ2-1; 10 bases agree with TRBD2. With V trimmed by 1 base and J by 7 bases, 5 bases remained unmatched. Per the germline V gene, CDR1 is SGHNT and CDR2 is YYREEE (reference sequence). This CDR3 contains 15 residues. The CDR3 is CASSLRTSGVNEQFF. Here the CDR3 DNA reads TGTGCCAGCAGCTTGCGGACTAGCGGAGTGAATGAGCAGTTCTTC.

The genes are TRBV5-1 and TRBJ2-5; D might be TRBD1 or TRBD2, each matching 5 bases. The germline CDR1 and CDR2 sequences are SGHRS and YFSETQ. This CDR3 has 13 amino acids. Trimming pared 0 bases from V and 4 bases from J, leaving 7 bases between. Here the CDR3 DNA reads TGCGCCAGCAGCTTGGGGGGGTCAGAGACCCAGTACTTC. It codes for CASSLGGSETQYF.

This clone was seen once. This chain connects TRBV7-9 to TRBJ2-1, with D maybe TRBD2 (5 bases). Trimming shortened V by 5 bases and J by 9 bases, and 17 bases separated the two germline ends. Germline V gene data show CDR1 as SEHNR and CDR2 as FQNEAQ (reference sequence). The CDR3 has 14 amino acids. The CDR3 loop reads CASSESGGGSEQFF. The CDR3 DNA reads TGTGCCAGCAGCGAGAGCGGAGGCGGTAGTGAGCAGTTCTTC.

The chain couples TRBV21-1 to TRBJ1-1; TRBD1 was called by the table and not checked on the DNA. TRBV21-1 is a pseudogene locus. The CDR3 is made up of 17 amino acids. CDR3 in amino acids: CASSTGTGAVRNTEAFF. The CDR3 nucleotides are TGTGCCAGCAGCACAGGGACAGGGGCGGTTCGGAACACTGAAGCTTTCTTT.

The chain uses TRBV15 and TRBJ1-2; 10 bases line up with TRBD1. This CDR3 has 16 amino acids. Germline V gene lookup returns CDR1 LNHNV and CDR2 YYDKDF (reference sequence). J gave up 1 base and V 1 base, and 3 bases lay outside the gene matches. The CDR3 loop is CATSRGGDRGNYGYTF. CDR3 sequence (DNA): TGTGCCACCAGCAGAGGGGGGGACAGGGGTAACTATGGCTACACCTTC. Full variable domain (outside the CDR3, taken from reference TRBV15 and TRBJ1-2): DAMVIQNPRYQVTQFGKPVTLSCSQTLNHNVMYWYQQKSSQAPKLLFHYYDKDFNNEADTPDNFQSRRPNTSFCFLDIRSPGLGDTAMYLCATSRGGDRGNYGYTFGSGTRLTVV.

V usage is TRBV5-6 and J usage is TRBJ2-3; D remains ambiguous. The V and J ends lost 3 bases and 4 bases respectively, with 9 bases between them. CDR1 is SGHDT and CDR2 is YYEEEE in the germline V gene. The CDR3 runs to 13 residues. The CDR3 loop is CASSSWVADTQYF. CDR3 in DNA: TGTGCCAGCAGCTCCTGGGTGGCAGATACGCAGTATTTT. Variable domain in full (rest from reference TRBV5-6 and TRBJ2-3): DAGVTQSPTHLIKTRGQQVTLRCSPKSGHDTVSWYQQALGQGPQFIFQYYEEEERQRGNFPDRFSGHQFPNYSSELNVNALLLGDSALYLCASSSWVADTQYFGPGTRLTVL.

The rearrangement joins TRBV18 to TRBJ2-7; 9 positions agree with TRBD1. The ends lost 0 bases at V and 7 bases at J; junction bases unmatched: 4. The V gene's germline CDR1 is KGHSH and CDR2 LQKENI. CDR3 length: 14 residues. CDR3 in DNA: TGTGCCAGCTCACCACCCGACAGGGGGAAAGAGCAGTACTTC. It translates to CASSPPDRGKEQYF.

This rearrangement joins TRBV6-1 to TRBJ1-1; D uncertain. This CDR3 has 13 residues. From germline, CDR1 is MNHNS and CDR2 SASEGT. V lost 0 bases, J lost 3 bases, and 5 bases lay in between. CDR3 sequence: CASSEARYTEAFF. CDR3 in DNA: TGTGCCAGCAGTGAAGCGCGGTACACTGAAGCTTTCTTT.

This clone showed up just once. The V call is TRBV6-1, the J call TRBJ1-2; 7 positions match TRBD1. CDR1 and CDR2 (germline): MNHNS, SASEGT. Trimming removed 4 bases from V and 2 bases from J; junction bases left unmatched: 7. The length of the CDR3 is 15 residues. CDR3: CASSGGQRINYGYTF. The CDR3 region has the DNA TGTGCCAGCAGTGGGGGACAGAGAATAAACTATGGCTACACCTTC.